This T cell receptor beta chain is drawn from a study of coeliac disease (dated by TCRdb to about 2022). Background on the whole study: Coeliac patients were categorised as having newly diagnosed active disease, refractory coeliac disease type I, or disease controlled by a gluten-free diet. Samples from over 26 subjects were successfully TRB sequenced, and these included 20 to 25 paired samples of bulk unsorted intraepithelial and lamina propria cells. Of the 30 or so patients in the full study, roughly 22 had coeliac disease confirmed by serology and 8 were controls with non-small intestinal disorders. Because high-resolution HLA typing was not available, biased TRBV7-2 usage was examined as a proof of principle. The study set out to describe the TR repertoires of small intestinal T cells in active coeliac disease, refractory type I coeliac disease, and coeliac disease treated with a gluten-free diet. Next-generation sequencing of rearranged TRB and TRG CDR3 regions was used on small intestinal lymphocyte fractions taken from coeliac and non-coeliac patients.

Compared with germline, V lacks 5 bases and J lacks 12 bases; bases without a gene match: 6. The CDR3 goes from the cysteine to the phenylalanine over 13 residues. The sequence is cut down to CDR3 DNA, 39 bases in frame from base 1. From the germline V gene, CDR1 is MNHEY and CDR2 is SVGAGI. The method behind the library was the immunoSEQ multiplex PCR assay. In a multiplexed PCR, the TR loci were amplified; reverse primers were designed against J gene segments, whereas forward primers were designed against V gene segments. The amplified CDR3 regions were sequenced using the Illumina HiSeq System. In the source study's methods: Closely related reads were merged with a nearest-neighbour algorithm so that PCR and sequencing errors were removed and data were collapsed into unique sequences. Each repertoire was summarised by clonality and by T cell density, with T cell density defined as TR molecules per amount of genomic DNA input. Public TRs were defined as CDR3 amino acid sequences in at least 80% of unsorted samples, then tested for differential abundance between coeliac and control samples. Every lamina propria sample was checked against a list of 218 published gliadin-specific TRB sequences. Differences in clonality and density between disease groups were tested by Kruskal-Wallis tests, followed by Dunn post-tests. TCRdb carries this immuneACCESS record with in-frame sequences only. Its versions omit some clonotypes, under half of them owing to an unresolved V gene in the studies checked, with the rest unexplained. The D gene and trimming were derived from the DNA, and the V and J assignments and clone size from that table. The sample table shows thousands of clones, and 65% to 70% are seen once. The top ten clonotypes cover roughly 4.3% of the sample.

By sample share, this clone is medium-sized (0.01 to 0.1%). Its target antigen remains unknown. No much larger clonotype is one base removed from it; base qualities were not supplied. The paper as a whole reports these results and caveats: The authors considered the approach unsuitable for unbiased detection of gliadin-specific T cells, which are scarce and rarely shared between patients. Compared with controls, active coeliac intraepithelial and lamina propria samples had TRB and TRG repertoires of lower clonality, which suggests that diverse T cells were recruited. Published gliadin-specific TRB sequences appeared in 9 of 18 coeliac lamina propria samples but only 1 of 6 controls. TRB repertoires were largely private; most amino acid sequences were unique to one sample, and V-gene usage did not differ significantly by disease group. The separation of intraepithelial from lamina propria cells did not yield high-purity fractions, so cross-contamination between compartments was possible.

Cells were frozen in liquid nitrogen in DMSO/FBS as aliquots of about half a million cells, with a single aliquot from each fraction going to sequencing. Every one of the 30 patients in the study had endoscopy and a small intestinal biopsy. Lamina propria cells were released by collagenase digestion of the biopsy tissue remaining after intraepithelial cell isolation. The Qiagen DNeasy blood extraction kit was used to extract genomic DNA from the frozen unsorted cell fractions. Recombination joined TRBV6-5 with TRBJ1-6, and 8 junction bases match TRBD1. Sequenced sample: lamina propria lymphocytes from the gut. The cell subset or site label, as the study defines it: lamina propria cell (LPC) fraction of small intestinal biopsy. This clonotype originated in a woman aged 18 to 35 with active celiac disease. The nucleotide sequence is TGTGCCAGCAGTCTCAGGGGGCGAGGACCCCTCCACTTT. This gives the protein CASSLRGRGPLHF.